The clone carrying this T cell receptor beta chain was detected only a few times. The antigen is not known. TCRdb itself ran the reads through MiXCR, one entry per CDR3 protein. Altogether roughly 300,000 distinct CDR3 sequences are present, roughly 24% being singletons, with the ten largest covering around 14%. CDR1 and CDR2 from the germline V gene are SGHAT and FQNNGV. The ends were cut back, 3 bases at V and 6 bases at J, with 12 bases in the middle. The CDR3 is made up of 14 amino acids. These data are taken from a study of T cell repertoires in cytomegalovirus infection. Findings and caveats of the study: Clonotype analysis showed dominance of the ex vivo response by HLA-C-restricted CMV-specific TCR beta clonotypes.

The sample consisted of PBMCs. The clonotype was recovered from a human donor in good health (CMV status not recorded). Some clones in this sample may be carry-over from other donors' samples. J is TRBJ2-1 and V is TRBV11-2, with a tentative D call TRBD2 (6 bases). The CDR3 DNA follows: TGTGCCAGCAGCTTTGGGGGGACCGCCAATGAGCAGTTCTTC. Amino acids: CASSFGGTANEQFF.